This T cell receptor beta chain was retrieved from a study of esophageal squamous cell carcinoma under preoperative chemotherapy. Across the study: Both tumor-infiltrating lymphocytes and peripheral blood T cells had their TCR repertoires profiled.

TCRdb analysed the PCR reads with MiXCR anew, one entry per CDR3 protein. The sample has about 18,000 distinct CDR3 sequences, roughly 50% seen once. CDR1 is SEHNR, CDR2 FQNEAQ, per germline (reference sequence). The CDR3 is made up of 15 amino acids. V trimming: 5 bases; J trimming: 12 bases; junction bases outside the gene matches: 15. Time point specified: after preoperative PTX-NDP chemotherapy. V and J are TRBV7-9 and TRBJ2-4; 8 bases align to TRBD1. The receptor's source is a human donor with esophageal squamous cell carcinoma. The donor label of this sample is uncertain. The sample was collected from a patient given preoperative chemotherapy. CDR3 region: CASSPTGQGQETQYF. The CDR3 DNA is TGTGCCAGCAGCCCCACAGGACAGGGCCAGGAGACTCAGTACTTC.